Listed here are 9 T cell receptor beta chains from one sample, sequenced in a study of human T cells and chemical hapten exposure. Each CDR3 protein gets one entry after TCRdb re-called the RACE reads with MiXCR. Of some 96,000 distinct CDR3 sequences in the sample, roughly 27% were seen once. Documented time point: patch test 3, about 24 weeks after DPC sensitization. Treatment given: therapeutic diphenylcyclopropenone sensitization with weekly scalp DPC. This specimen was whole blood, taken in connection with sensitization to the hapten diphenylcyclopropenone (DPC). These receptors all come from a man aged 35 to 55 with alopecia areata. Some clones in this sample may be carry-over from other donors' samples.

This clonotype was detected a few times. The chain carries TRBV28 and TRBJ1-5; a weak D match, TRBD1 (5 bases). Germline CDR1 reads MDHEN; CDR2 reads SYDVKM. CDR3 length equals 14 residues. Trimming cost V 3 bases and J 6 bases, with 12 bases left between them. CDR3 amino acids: CASSLEGASQPQHF. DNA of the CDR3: TGTGCCAGCAGTTTGGAAGGGGCGAGTCAGCCCCAGCATTTT.

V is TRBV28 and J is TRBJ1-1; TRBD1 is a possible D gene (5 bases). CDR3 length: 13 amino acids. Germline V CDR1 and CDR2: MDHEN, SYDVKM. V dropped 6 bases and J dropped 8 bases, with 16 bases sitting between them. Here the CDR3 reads CASSSGTPGEAFF. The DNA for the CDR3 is TGTGCCAGCAGCTCCGGGACGCCAGGGGAAGCTTTCTTT.

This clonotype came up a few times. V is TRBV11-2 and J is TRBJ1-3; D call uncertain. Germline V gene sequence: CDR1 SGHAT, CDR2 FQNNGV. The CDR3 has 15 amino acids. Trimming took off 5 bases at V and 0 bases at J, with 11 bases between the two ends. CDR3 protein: CASSPQRSSGNTIYF. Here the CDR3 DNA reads TGTGCCAGCAGCCCACAGAGAAGCTCTGGAAACACCATATATTTT.

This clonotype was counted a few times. CDR3 region: CASSQSGPSSYNEQFF. In DNA form, the CDR3 reads TGCGCCAGCAGCCAGTCGGGTCCCAGCTCCTACAATGAGCAGTTCTTC. The chain is built from TRBV4-1 and TRBJ2-1, with D hard to call. Per the germline V gene, CDR1 is MGHRA and CDR2 is YSYEKL. The CDR3 is made up of 16 amino acids. V was trimmed by 3 bases and J by 0 bases, leaving 12 bases between them.

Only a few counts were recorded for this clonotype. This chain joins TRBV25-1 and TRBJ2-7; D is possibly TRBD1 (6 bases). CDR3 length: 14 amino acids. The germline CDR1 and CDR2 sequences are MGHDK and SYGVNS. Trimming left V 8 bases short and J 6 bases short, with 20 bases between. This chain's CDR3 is CASRRGGKGGEQYF. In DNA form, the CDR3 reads TGTGCCAGCCGGAGAGGGGGAAAAGGTGGCGAGCAGTACTTC.

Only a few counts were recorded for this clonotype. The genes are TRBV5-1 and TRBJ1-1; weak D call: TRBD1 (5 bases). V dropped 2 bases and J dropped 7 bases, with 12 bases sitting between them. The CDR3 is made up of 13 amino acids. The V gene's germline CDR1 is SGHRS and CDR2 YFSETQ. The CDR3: CASSLSGQGEAFF. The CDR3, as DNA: TGCGCCAGCAGCTTATCGGGGCAGGGTGAAGCTTTCTTT.

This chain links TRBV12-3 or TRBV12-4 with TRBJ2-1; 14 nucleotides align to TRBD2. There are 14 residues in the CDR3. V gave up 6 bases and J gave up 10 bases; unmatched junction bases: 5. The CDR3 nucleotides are TGTGCCAGCAGCAAGGGACTAGCGGGAGCCGAGCAGTTCTTC. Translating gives CASSKGLAGAEQFF.

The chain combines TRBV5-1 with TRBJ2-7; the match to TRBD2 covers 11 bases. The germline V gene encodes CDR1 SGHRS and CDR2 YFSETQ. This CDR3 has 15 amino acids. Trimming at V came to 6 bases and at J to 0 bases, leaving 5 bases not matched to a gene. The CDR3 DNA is TGCGCCAGCAACCCGGGACTAGCGGTCTCCTACGAGCAGTACTTC. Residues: CASNPGLAVSYEQYF.

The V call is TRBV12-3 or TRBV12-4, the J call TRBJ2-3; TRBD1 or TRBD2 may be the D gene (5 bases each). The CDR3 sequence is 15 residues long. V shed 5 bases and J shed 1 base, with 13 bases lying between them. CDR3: CASSDRDGGTDTQYF. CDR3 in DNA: TGTGCCAGCAGTGACCGGGACGGTGGCACAGATACGCAGTATTTT.